This TCR beta chain is from a study of early T cells in non-severe SARS-CoV-2 infection. About the research overall: Bulk RNA isolated from unsorted whole blood underwent sequencing; chains were not paired. The study, taken as a whole, reports: In VDJdb matching, anti-spike CD8 responses were favored while private and CD4 specificities went missing.

In germline, CDR1 is DFQATT, CDR2 SNEGSKA (reference sequence). The CDR3 loop spans 15 amino acids. V lost 6 bases, J lost 1 base, and 15 bases lay in between. This clonotype was seen many times. Its antigen is not known. Each single cDNA molecule received a unique molecular identifier. TCRdb passed the 5' RACE reads through MiXCR, listing each CDR3 protein once. In the table there are roughly 28,000 distinct CDR3 sequences, about 4.6% of which are singletons. V gene TRBV20-1 combines with J gene TRBJ1-4, with D possibly being TRBD1 (6 bases). The sequence was obtained from an adult who was a healthcare worker with PCR-confirmed SARS-CoV-2 infection or an uninfected control (not recorded which). The sample consisted of whole blood. The CDR3 bases are TGCAGTGCCACCGGAGGGGGGGTAACTAATGAAAAACTGTTTTTT. Protein: CSATGGGVTNEKLFF.